This T cell receptor beta chain was sequenced in a study of OX40 agonist ivuxolimab in advanced cancers. For the study at large: Treatment of patients was with ivuxolimab, an agonistic anti-OX40 (CD134) antibody. The mean age was approximately 60 years, ranging from 23 to 79, with over 70% of participants male. Three patients showed partial responses: one hepatocellular carcinoma and two cutaneous melanoma cases. Overall study findings and caveats: Antigen specificity remained undetermined for the expanded peripheral T cells.

On this clone: Its antigen is undetermined.

Repertoires were generated with immunoSEQ multiplex PCR, while TCRdb's copy carries only in-frame clones and drops some. The sample holds 50,000 to 75,000 clones, roughly 87% seen once. Germline V gene sequence: CDR1 SGHNT, CDR2 YENEEA. V shed 5 bases and J shed 0 bases, with 11 bases lying between them. The CDR3 contains 15 residues. This sample comprised CD4+ or CD8+ T cells sorted from blood, obtained in a trial of the OX40 agonist ivuxolimab. The clonotype comes from an adult with an advanced solid tumor such as melanoma, head and neck, liver or kidney cancer. V and J are TRBV11-3 and TRBJ2-1; no clear D gene. The CDR3 reads CASSRDQASYNEQFF. As DNA, the CDR3 is TGTGCCAGCAGCCGCGACCAAGCCTCCTACAATGAGCAGTTCTTC.